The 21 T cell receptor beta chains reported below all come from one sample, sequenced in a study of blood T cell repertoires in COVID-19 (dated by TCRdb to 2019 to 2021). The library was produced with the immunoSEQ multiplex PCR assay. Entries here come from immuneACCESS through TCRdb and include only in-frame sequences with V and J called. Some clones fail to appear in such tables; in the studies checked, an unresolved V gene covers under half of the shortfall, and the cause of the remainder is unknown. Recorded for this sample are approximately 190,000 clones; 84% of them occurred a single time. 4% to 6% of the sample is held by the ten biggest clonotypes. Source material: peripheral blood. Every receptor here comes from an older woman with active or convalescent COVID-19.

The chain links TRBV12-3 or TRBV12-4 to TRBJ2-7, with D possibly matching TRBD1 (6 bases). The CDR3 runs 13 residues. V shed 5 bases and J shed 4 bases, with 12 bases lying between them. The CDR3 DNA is TGTGCCAGCAGTAACAGGGATTTGTACGAGCAGTACTTC. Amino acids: CASSNRDLYEQYF.

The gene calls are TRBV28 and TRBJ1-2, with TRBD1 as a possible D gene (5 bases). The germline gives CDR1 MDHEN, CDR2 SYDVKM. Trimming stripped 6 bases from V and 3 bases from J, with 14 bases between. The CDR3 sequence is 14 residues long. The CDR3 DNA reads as TGTGCCAGCAGCTCGGGGGGAGTCGACTATGGCTACACCTTC. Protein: CASSSGGVDYGYTF.

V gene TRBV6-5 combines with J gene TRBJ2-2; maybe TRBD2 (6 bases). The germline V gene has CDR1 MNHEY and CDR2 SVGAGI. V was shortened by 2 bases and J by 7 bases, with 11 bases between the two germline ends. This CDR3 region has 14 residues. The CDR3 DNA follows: TGTGCCAGCAGTTACCCTGGCGGGGACGGGGAGCTGTTTTTT. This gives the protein CASSYPGGDGELFF.

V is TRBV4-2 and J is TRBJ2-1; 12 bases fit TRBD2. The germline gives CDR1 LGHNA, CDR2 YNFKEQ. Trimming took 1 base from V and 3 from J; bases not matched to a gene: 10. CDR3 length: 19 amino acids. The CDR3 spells CASSQASRRLAGVYNEQFF. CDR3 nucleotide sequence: TGTGCCAGCAGCCAAGCTTCCCGGCGACTAGCGGGAGTCTACAATGAGCAGTTCTTC.

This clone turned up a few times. The CDR3 nucleotides read TGTGCCAGCAGCGTAGGGGGACAACCCCTCGACTATGGCTACACCTTC. This encodes CASSVGGQPLDYGYTF. V is TRBV9 and J is TRBJ1-2; D might be TRBD1 (6 bases). Germline CDR1 reads SGDLS; CDR2 reads YYNGEE. V was clipped by 0 bases and J by 3 bases, with 15 bases between them. The CDR3 totals 16 residues.

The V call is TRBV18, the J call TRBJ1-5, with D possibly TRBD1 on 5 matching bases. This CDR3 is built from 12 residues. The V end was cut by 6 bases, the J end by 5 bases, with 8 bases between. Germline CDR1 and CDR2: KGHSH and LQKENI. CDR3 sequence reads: CASSEGDQPQHF. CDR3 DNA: TGTGCCAGCTCGGAAGGGGATCAGCCCCAGCATTTT.

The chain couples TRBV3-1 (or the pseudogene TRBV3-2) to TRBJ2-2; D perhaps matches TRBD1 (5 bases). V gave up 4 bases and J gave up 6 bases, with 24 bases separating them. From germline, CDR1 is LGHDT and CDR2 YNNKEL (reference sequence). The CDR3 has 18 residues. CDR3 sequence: CASSPPFRTRRLAGELFF. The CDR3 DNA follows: TGTGCCAGCAGCCCCCCCTTTAGGACACGTAGACTCGCCGGGGAGCTGTTTTTT.

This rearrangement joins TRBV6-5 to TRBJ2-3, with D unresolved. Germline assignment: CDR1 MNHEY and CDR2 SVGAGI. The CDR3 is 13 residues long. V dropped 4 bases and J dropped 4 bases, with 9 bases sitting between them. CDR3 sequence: CASSLSRADTQYF. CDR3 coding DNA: TGTGCCAGCAGTTTATCCCGGGCAGATACGCAGTATTTT.

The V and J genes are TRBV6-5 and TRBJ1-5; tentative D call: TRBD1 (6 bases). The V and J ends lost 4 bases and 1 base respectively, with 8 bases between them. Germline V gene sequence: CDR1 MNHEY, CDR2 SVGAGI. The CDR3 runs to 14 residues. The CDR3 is CASSSQGSNQPQHF. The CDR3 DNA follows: TGTGCCAGCAGTTCGCAGGGGAGCAATCAGCCCCAGCATTTT.

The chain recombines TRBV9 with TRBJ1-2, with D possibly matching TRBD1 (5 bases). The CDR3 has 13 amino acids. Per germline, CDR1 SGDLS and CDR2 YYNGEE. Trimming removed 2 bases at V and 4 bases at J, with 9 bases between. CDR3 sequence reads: CASSVGGSYGYTF. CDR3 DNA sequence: TGTGCCAGCAGCGTGGGGGGTAGCTATGGCTACACCTTC. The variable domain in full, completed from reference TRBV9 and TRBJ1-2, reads DSGVTQTPKHLITATGQRVTLRCSPRSGDLSVYWYQQSLDQGLQFLIQYYNGEERAKGNILERFSAQQFPDLHSELNLSSLELGDSALYFCASSVGGSYGYTFGSGTRLTVV.

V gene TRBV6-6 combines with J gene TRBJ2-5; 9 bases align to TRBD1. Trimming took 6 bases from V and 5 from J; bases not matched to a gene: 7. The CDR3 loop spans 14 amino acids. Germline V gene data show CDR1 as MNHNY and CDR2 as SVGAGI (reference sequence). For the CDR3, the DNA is TGTGCCAGCAGCCGAACAGGGGGCAAGGAGACCCAGTACTTC. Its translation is CASSRTGGKETQYF.

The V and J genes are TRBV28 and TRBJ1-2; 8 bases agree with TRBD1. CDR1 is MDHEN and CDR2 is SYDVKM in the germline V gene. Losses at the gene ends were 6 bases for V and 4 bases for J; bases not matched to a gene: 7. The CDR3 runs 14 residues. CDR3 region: CASSRTDRGYGYTF. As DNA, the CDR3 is TGTGCCAGCAGCCGGACTGACAGGGGCTATGGCTACACCTTC.

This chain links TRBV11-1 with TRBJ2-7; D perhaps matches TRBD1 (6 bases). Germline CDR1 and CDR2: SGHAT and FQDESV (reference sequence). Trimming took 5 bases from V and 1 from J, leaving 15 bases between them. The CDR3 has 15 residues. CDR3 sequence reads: CASSRTAVDSYEQYF. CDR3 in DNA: TGTGCCAGCAGCCGGACAGCCGTGGATTCCTACGAGCAGTACTTC.

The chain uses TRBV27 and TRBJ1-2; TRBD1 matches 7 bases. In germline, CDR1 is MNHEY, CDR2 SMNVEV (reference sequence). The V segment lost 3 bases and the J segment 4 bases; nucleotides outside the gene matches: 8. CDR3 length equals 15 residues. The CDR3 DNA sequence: TGTGCCAGCAGTTTGGGGTTCGGGGACAGCTATGGCTACACCTTC. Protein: CASSLGFGDSYGYTF.

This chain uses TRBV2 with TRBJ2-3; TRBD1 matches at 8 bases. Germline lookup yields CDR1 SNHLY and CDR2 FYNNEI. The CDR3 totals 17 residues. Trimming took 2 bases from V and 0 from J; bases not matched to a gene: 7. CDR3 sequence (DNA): TGTGCCAGCAGTGAAAGGGGACAGGTGATTAGCACAGATACGCAGTATTTT. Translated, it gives CASSERGQVISTDTQYF.

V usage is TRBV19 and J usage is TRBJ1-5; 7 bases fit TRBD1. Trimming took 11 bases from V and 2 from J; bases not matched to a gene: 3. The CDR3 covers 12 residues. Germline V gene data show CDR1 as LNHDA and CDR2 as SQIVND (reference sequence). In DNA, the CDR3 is TGTGCCGTAGGACAGGGCAATCAGCCCCAGCATTTT. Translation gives CAVGQGNQPQHF.

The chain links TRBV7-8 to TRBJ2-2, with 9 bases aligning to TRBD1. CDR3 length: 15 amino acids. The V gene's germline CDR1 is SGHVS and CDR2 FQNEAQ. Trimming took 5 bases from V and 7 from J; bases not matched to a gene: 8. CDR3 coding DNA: TGTGCCAGCAGCCTCAGGGACAGGGCAAGCGGGGAGCTGTTTTTT. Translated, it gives CASSLRDRASGELFF.

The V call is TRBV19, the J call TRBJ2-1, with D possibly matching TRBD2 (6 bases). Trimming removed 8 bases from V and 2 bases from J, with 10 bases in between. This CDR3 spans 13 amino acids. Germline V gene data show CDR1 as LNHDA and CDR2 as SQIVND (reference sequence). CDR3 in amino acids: CASGLAAYNEQFF. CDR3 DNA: TGTGCCAGTGGATTAGCGGCCTACAATGAGCAGTTCTTC.

Written as DNA, the CDR3 is TGCGCCAGCAGCCAAAGTTTGCGGAGCTCCTACGAGCAGTACTTC. It is translated as CASSQSLRSSYEQYF. This chain joins TRBV4-1 and TRBJ2-7; D gene ambiguous. Germline assignment: CDR1 MGHRA and CDR2 YSYEKL. This CDR3 spans 15 amino acids. With 2 bases removed from V and 0 bases from J, the gap between germline ends came to 11 bases.

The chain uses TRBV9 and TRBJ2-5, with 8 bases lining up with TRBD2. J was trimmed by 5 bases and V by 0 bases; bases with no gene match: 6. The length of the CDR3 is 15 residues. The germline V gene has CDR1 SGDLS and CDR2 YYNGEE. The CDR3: CASSVDGRARETQYF. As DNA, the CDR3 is TGTGCCAGCAGCGTAGACGGGAGGGCCAGGGAGACCCAGTACTTC.

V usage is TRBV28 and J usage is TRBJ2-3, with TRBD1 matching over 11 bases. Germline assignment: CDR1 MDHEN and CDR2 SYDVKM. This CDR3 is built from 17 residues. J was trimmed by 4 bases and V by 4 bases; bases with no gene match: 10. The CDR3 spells CASSSHPGTGGPDTQYF. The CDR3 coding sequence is TGTGCCAGCAGTTCTCATCCCGGGACAGGGGGGCCAGATACGCAGTATTTT.